Below, 5 T cell receptor beta chains from the same sample are listed, as sequenced in a study of T cell responses to AZD1222 COVID-19 vaccine. Only in-frame clones appear in the TCRdb table, and some are missing; sequencing was by immunoSEQ multiplex PCR. The sample gives some 150,000 clones, roughly 87% of which show up once; roughly 1.5% is in the top ten. The sequencing used peripheral blood, collected 28 days after the second AZD1222 dose. The receptors shown here come from an adult who received the AZD1222 COVID-19 vaccine.

The chain joins TRBV6-2 or TRBV6-3 to TRBJ2-7; 9 nucleotides match TRBD2. This CDR3 is built from 14 residues. From germline, CDR1 is MNHEY and CDR2 SVGEGT. J lost 6 bases, V lost 2 bases, and 5 bases had no gene match. CDR3 amino acids: CASSYAGGPSEQYF. In DNA, the CDR3 is TGTGCCAGCAGTTACGCGGGAGGGCCGAGCGAGCAGTACTTC.

The sample holds one count of this clone. The chain combines TRBV5-1 with TRBJ2-1; D might be TRBD1 or TRBD2, each matching 7 bases. CDR3 size: 15 residues. Germline CDR1 is SGHRS and CDR2 is YFSETQ. V lost 4 bases to trimming and J lost 5 bases, with 16 bases between them. The CDR3 reads CASSLRQGGHNEQFF. CDR3 nucleotides: TGCGCCAGCAGCCTCCGACAGGGAGGGCACAATGAGCAGTTCTTC.

The V and J genes are TRBV5-1 and TRBJ2-7; 7 bases align to TRBD2. Germline values: CDR1 SGHRS, CDR2 YFSETQ. The J segment lost 3 bases and the V segment lost 5 bases, leaving 14 bases of the junction unmatched. The CDR3 is 16 amino acids. Here the CDR3 reads CASSPRDYPLGYEQYF. CDR3 DNA: TGCGCCAGCAGTCCCCGGGACTACCCCTTGGGCTACGAGCAGTACTTC.

The CDR3 region has the DNA TGTGCTAGTGGTTTGGTAGGGACTGAAGCTTTCTTT. Its protein product is CASGLVGTEAFF. The chain recombines TRBV12-5 with TRBJ1-1; no definite D call. This CDR3 has 12 amino acids. The germline CDR1 and CDR2 sequences are LGHNT and FRNRAP. V was shortened by 0 bases and J by 5 bases, with 4 bases between the two germline ends.

The rearrangement uses TRBV29-1 and TRBJ1-2; no clear D. This CDR3 region has 12 residues. V was trimmed by 3 bases and J by 3 bases, leaving 8 bases between them. CDR1 and CDR2 (germline): SQVTM, ANQGSEA. CDR3 sequence: CSVDGEDYGYTF. The CDR3 bases are TGCAGCGTTGATGGGGAGGACTATGGCTACACCTTC.